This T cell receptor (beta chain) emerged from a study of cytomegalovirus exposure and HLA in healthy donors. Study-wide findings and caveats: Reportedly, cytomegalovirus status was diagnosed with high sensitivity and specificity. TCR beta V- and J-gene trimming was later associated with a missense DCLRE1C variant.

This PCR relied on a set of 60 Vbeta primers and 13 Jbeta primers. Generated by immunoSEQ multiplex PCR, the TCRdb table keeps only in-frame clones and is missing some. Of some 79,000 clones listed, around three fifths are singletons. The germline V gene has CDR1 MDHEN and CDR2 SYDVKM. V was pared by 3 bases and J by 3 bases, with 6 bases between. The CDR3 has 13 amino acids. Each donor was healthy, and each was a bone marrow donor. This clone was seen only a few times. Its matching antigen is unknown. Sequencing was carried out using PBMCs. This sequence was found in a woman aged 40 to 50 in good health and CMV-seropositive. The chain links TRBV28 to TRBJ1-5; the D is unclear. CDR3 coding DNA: TGTGCCAGCAGTTTCGAGCTCAATCAGCCCCAGCATTTT. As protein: CASSFELNQPQHF.